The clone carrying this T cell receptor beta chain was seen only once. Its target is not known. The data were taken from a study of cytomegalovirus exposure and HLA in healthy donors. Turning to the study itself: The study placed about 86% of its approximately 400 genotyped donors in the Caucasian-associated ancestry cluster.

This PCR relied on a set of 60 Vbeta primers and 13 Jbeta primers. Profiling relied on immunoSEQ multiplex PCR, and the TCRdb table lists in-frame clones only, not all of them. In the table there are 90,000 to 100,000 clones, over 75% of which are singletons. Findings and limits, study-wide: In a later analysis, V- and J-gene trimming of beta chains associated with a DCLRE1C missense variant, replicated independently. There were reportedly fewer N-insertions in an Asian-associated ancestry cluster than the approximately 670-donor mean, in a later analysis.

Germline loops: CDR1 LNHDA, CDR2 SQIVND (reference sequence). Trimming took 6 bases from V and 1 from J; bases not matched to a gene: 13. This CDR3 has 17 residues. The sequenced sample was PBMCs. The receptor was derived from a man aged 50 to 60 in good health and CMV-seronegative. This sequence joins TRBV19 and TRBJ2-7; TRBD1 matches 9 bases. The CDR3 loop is CASSSHGRGQGSYEQYF. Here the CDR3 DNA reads TGTGCCAGTAGCTCCCACGGCCGGGGACAGGGTTCCTACGAGCAGTACTTC.